A selection of T cell receptor beta chains follows, all from one sample in a study of shared clonotypes between healthy human individuals. Sequencing was performed with immunoSEQ multiplex PCR; in TCRdb, only in-frame clones are kept and a portion is missing. The sample holds over 850,000 clones, roughly 74% seen once. Specimen: memory CD4+ T cells from PBMCs. The receptors were gathered from a man in his late teens or twenties in good health. Some clones in this sample may be carry-over from other donors' samples. The CDR3 runs from the conserved cysteine through the conserved F or W. Fields, in order: J gene, V gene, D gene, clone size, CDR3 protein, CDR3 DNA. A D gene is named only where the DNA matches it firmly. Clone size is stated in some rows and not others, as once, few, many or a class when expanded.

j_gene: TRBJ1-1; v_gene: TRBV5-1; d_gene: NA; abundance: NA; CDR3aa: CASRTVEGGEAFF; CDR3nt: TGCGCCAGCAGAACGGTTGAGGGCGGGGAAGCTTTCTTT
j_gene: TRBJ2-2; v_gene: TRBV5-1; d_gene: TRBD1; abundance: once; CDR3aa: CASSSGQGATGELFF; CDR3nt: TGCGCCAGCAGCTCCGGACAGGGGGCCACCGGGGAGCTGTTTTTT
j_gene: TRBJ1-2; v_gene: TRBV7-9; d_gene: TRBD1; abundance: NA; CDR3aa: CASSLYGTGTNYGYTF; CDR3nt: TGTGCCAGCAGCTTATACGGGACAGGAACTAACTATGGCTACACCTTC
j_gene: TRBJ2-2; v_gene: TRBV7-2; d_gene: NA; abundance: few; CDR3aa: CASSLSPNTGELFF; CDR3nt: TGTGCCAGCAGCCTGTCACCGAACACCGGGGAGCTGTTTTTT
j_gene: TRBJ2-7; v_gene: TRBV28; d_gene: NA; abundance: NA; CDR3aa: CASSPGGTGDYEQYF; CDR3nt: TGTGCCAGCAGCCCCGGCGGGACGGGGGATTACGAGCAGTACTTC
j_gene: TRBJ2-1; v_gene: TRBV5-1; d_gene: TRBD2; abundance: NA; CDR3aa: CASGETSGVYNEQFF; CDR3nt: TGCGCCAGCGGCGAGACTAGCGGGGTATACAATGAGCAGTTCTTC
j_gene: TRBJ2-7; v_gene: TRBV28; d_gene: NA; abundance: NA; CDR3aa: CASSLGSYEQYF; CDR3nt: TGTGCCAGCAGCCTGGGTTCCTACGAGCAGTACTTC
j_gene: TRBJ2-1; v_gene: TRBV5-4; d_gene: NA; abundance: NA; CDR3aa: CASSLARGSTYNEQFF; CDR3nt: TGTGCCAGCAGCTTGGCCAGGGGCAGTACCTACAATGAGCAGTTCTTC
j_gene: TRBJ2-3; v_gene: TRBV11-2; d_gene: TRBD2; abundance: few; CDR3aa: CASGTSRSTDTQYF; CDR3nt: TGTGCCAGCGGGACTAGCCGGAGCACAGATACGCAGTATTTT
j_gene: TRBJ2-7; v_gene: TRBV7-2; d_gene: NA; abundance: NA; CDR3aa: CASSSEGDRRYEQYF; CDR3nt: TGTGCCAGCAGCTCCGAGGGGGACCGAAGATACGAGCAGTACTTC
j_gene: TRBJ2-3; v_gene: TRBV7-3; d_gene: TRBD1; abundance: NA; CDR3aa: CASSQRTGDNTQYF; CDR3nt: TGTGCCAGCAGCCAAAGGACAGGGGATAATACGCAGTATTTT
j_gene: TRBJ2-3; v_gene: TRBV4-1; d_gene: NA; abundance: NA; CDR3aa: CASSPYGAGAADTQYF; CDR3nt: TGCGCCAGCAGCCCCTACGGGGCAGGGGCAGCAGATACGCAGTATTTT
j_gene: TRBJ1-2; v_gene: TRBV29-1; d_gene: NA; abundance: NA; CDR3aa: CSVDGYYGYTF; CDR3nt: TGCAGCGTTGACGGCTACTATGGCTACACCTTC
j_gene: TRBJ2-1; v_gene: TRBV5-1; d_gene: NA; abundance: few; CDR3aa: CASSLGSYNEQFF; CDR3nt: TGCGCCAGCAGCTTGGGCTCCTACAATGAGCAGTTCTTC
j_gene: TRBJ1-3; v_gene: TRBV15; d_gene: NA; abundance: NA; CDR3aa: CATSPGWENTIYF; CDR3nt: TGTGCCACCAGCCCAGGGTGGGAGAACACCATATATTTT
j_gene: TRBJ1-1; v_gene: TRBV7-6; d_gene: NA; abundance: NA; CDR3aa: CASSRNSPFQNTEAFF; CDR3nt: TGTGCCAGCAGCCGTAACAGTCCCTTTCAGAACACTGAAGCTTTCTTT
j_gene: TRBJ2-5; v_gene: TRBV7-3; d_gene: TRBD2; abundance: NA; CDR3aa: CASSRSGTSRETQYF; CDR3nt: TGTGCCAGCAGCCGCTCCGGGACTAGCCGGGAGACCCAGTACTTC
j_gene: TRBJ1-1; v_gene: TRBV27; d_gene: TRBD1; abundance: once; CDR3aa: CASSPGQVNTEAFF; CDR3nt: TGTGCCAGCAGTCCGGGACAGGTGAACACTGAAGCTTTCTTT
j_gene: TRBJ1-2; v_gene: TRBV28; d_gene: NA; abundance: NA; CDR3aa: CASSLSAGIVNYTF; CDR3nt: TGTGCCAGCAGTTTATCCGCAGGGATAGTGAACTACACCTTC
j_gene: TRBJ2-3; v_gene: TRBV7-3; d_gene: TRBD2; abundance: NA; CDR3aa: CASSLMASGSGDTQYF; CDR3nt: TGTGCCAGCAGCTTAATGGCTAGCGGGAGTGGGGATACGCAGTATTTT
j_gene: TRBJ2-1; v_gene: TRBV6-6; d_gene: NA; abundance: NA; CDR3aa: CASTPGLGGQFF; CDR3nt: TGTGCCAGCACCCCAGGTTTGGGAGGGCAGTTCTTC
j_gene: TRBJ1-2; v_gene: TRBV7-2; d_gene: NA; abundance: NA; CDR3aa: CASSSKSYNYGYTF; CDR3nt: TGTGCCAGCAGCTCCAAAAGTTATAACTATGGCTACACCTTC
j_gene: TRBJ1-3; v_gene: TRBV7-9; d_gene: NA; abundance: few; CDR3aa: CASSLSWGAGNTIYF; CDR3nt: TGTGCCAGCAGCTTATCTTGGGGGGCAGGAAACACCATATATTTT
j_gene: TRBJ2-3; v_gene: TRBV5-1; d_gene: NA; abundance: NA; CDR3aa: CASRGTGTDTQYF; CDR3nt: TGCGCCAGCAGGGGCACGGGCACAGATACGCAGTATTTT
j_gene: TRBJ2-3; v_gene: TRBV19; d_gene: TRBD2; abundance: NA; CDR3aa: CASTRREDRTDTQYF; CDR3nt: TGTGCCAGCACCAGGCGGGAGGATCGTACAGATACGCAGTATTTT
j_gene: TRBJ1-1; v_gene: TRBV7-8; d_gene: TRBD1; abundance: NA; CDR3aa: CASSLAWTGEVSVNTEAFF; CDR3nt: TGTGCCAGCAGCTTGGCTTGGACAGGGGAGGTCAGTGTGAACACTGAAGCTTTCTTT
j_gene: TRBJ2-2; v_gene: TRBV7-9; d_gene: TRBD1; abundance: NA; CDR3aa: CASSVGQGDTGELFF; CDR3nt: TGTGCCAGCAGCGTGGGACAGGGCGACACCGGGGAGCTGTTTTTT
j_gene: TRBJ2-7; v_gene: TRBV11-2; d_gene: NA; abundance: NA; CDR3aa: CASSLDATGLYEQYF; CDR3nt: TGTGCCAGCAGCTTAGACGCGACAGGACTCTACGAGCAGTACTTC
j_gene: TRBJ1-3; v_gene: TRBV4-3; d_gene: NA; abundance: NA; CDR3aa: CASSQAAWGPGNTIYF; CDR3nt: TGCGCCAGCAGCCAAGCTGCGTGGGGACCGGGAAACACCATATATTTT
j_gene: TRBJ2-7; v_gene: TRBV6-1; d_gene: TRBD2; abundance: NA; CDR3aa: CASTLSGSSPEQYF; CDR3nt: TGTGCCAGCACGCTTAGCGGGAGCTCTCCCGAGCAGTACTTC
j_gene: TRBJ1-5; v_gene: TRBV10-2; d_gene: TRBD1; abundance: NA; CDR3aa: CASSDRDRGRLNQPQHF; CDR3nt: TGCGCCAGCAGTGACAGGGACAGGGGGAGATTGAATCAGCCCCAGCATTTT
j_gene: TRBJ2-5; v_gene: TRBV29-1; d_gene: TRBD2; abundance: few; CDR3aa: CSVRASGRGKETQYF; CDR3nt: TGCAGCGTTAGGGCTAGCGGGAGGGGGAAGGAGACCCAGTACTTC
j_gene: TRBJ2-5; v_gene: TRBV5-1; d_gene: NA; abundance: NA; CDR3aa: CASSFQGQETQYF; CDR3nt: TGCGCCAGCAGCTTCCAGGGGCAAGAGACCCAGTACTTC
j_gene: TRBJ2-7; v_gene: TRBV4-3; d_gene: TRBD1; abundance: NA; CDR3aa: CASSQEGQGTYEQYF; CDR3nt: TGCGCCAGCAGCCAAGAGGGACAGGGGACATACGAGCAGTACTTC
j_gene: TRBJ2-1; v_gene: TRBV25-1; d_gene: TRBD2; abundance: NA; CDR3aa: CASSLPGTSSPEQFF; CDR3nt: TGTGCCAGCAGTCTCCCCGGGACTAGCTCTCCTGAGCAGTTCTTC
j_gene: TRBJ2-7; v_gene: TRBV7-2; d_gene: TRBD1; abundance: NA; CDR3aa: CASSSRTGFYEQYF; CDR3nt: TGTGCCAGCAGCTCTCGGACAGGGTTTTACGAGCAGTACTTC
j_gene: TRBJ1-5; v_gene: TRBV11-1; d_gene: NA; abundance: few; CDR3aa: CASSPDGDQPQHF; CDR3nt: TGTGCCAGCAGCCCTGACGGTGATCAGCCCCAGCATTTT
j_gene: TRBJ2-7; v_gene: TRBV28; d_gene: NA; abundance: NA; CDR3aa: CASSSGTPVYEQYF; CDR3nt: TGTGCCAGCAGTTCTGGGACCCCAGTTTACGAGCAGTACTTC
j_gene: TRBJ2-7; v_gene: TRBV6-1; d_gene: NA; abundance: once; CDR3aa: CASSEALTGPYEQYF; CDR3nt: TGTGCCAGCAGTGAAGCTTTGACGGGCCCCTACGAGCAGTACTTC